These 10 T cell receptor beta chains came from one sample sequenced in a study of cytomegalovirus exposure and HLA in healthy donors. The PCR had 60 Vbeta and 13 Jbeta primers. Sequenced by immunoSEQ multiplex PCR; TCRdb stores in-frame clones only, minus some. This sample has about 50,000 clones, with around 80% found just once. Sample: PBMCs. These receptors all stem from a man aged 25 to 40 in good health and CMV-seropositive.

The rearrangement uses TRBV2 and TRBJ2-1; 15 bases agree with TRBD2. Trimming removed 11 bases from V and 1 base from J; junction bases left unmatched: 12. The CDR3 loop spans 18 amino acids. Germline assignment: CDR1 SNHLY and CDR2 FYNNEI. The CDR3 DNA is TGTGCCCGGTTGGGACTAGCGGGGGGCATAAAATCCTACAATGAGCAGTTCTTC. This translates into CARLGLAGGIKSYNEQFF. Full variable domain (rest looked up from reference TRBV2 and TRBJ2-1): EPEVTQTPSHQVTQMGQEVILRCVPISNHLYFYWYRQILGQKVEFLVSFYNNEISEKSEIFDDQFSVERPDGSNFTLKIRSTKLEDSAMYFCARLGLAGGIKSYNEQFFGPGTRLTVL.

This clone was seen only a few times. This chain joins TRBV30 and TRBJ1-2; no firm D call. This CDR3 has 13 residues. Germline V CDR1 and CDR2: GTSNPN, SVGIG (reference sequence). Deletions cut 4 bases from V and 4 bases from J, with 13 bases between. CDR3 amino acids: CAWTLASVYGYTF. CDR3 in DNA: TGTGCCTGGACCCTGGCTAGTGTCTATGGCTACACCTTC.

The V gene is TRBV7-6, the J gene TRBJ2-1; the match to TRBD2 covers 8 bases. J gave up 2 bases and V 5 bases, and 5 bases lay outside the gene matches. Germline CDR1 and CDR2: SGHVS and FNYEAQ. The CDR3 consists of 15 residues. The CDR3 sequence is CASSPGGGPYNEQFF. DNA of the CDR3: TGTGCCAGCAGCCCCGGGGGGGGGCCCTACAATGAGCAGTTCTTC.

On this clone: An end of the junction differs from the germline gene, which may be a read error. The chain employs TRBV15 and TRBJ2-7, with D maybe TRBD1 (5 bases). The CDR3 spans 12 residues. CDR1 is LNHNV, CDR2 YYDKDF, per germline (reference sequence). In DNA form, the CDR3 reads TGTGCCACCAGCGGAACAGGCTACGGGCAGTACTTC. Its translation: CATSGTGYGQYF.

V gene TRBV6-1 combines with J gene TRBJ1-6; D is perhaps TRBD1 (5 bases). Trimming removed 6 bases from V and 1 base from J, with 10 bases in between. CDR3 length: 15 residues. Germline assignment: CDR1 MNHNS and CDR2 SASEGT. In nucleotides, the CDR3 is TGTGCCAGCAGCGACCGACAGTCCTATAATTCACCCCTCCACTTT. It yields the protein CASSDRQSYNSPLHF.

The chain employs TRBV2 and TRBJ1-4; D possibly corresponds to TRBD1 (6 bases). The CDR3 length is 17 residues. Per the germline V gene, CDR1 is SNHLY and CDR2 is FYNNEI. Trimming removed 3 bases from V and 2 bases from J, with 16 bases in between. CDR3 DNA: TGTGCCAGCAGTGATATGGGTGGGGGCCCTACTAATGAAAAACTGTTTTTT. It specifies CASSDMGGGPTNEKLFF.

CDR3 in DNA: TGTGCCAGCACGTCCGGGACAGGGGTGGAGACCCAGTACTTC. Its translation: CASTSGTGVETQYF. The V call is TRBV2, the J call TRBJ2-5; 10 nucleotides agree with TRBD1. Germline loops: CDR1 SNHLY, CDR2 FYNNEI. V dropped 7 bases and J dropped 5; count of bases not matched to a gene: 7. There are 14 residues in the CDR3.

The CDR3 spells CASTRQGQETQYF. CDR3 DNA sequence: TGCGCCAGCACAAGACAGGGTCAAGAGACCCAGTACTTC. The J gene is TRBJ2-5, the V gene TRBV5-1, with 7 bases matching TRBD1. Germline V CDR1 and CDR2: SGHRS, YFSETQ. The CDR3 sequence is 13 residues long. The V and J ends lost 6 bases and 2 bases, in that order; junction bases with no gene match: 4. Complete variable domain (other parts from reference TRBV5-1 and TRBJ2-5): KAGVTQTPRYLIKTRGQQVTLSCSPISGHRSVSWYQQTPGQGLQFLFEYFSETQRNKGNFPGRFSGRQFSNSRSEMNVSTLELGDSALYLCASTRQGQETQYFGPGTRLLVL.

In its sample, this clone was seen once. The chain has TRBV6-1 and TRBJ2-3, with D maybe TRBD2 (7 bases). The CDR3 has 14 amino acids. The V end was cut by 1 base, the J end by 4 bases, with 9 bases between. Germline assignment: CDR1 MNHNS and CDR2 SASEGT. The CDR3 region has the DNA TGTGCCAGCAGTGAAGGGGGGGGCCCAGATACGCAGTATTTT. This translates into CASSEGGGPDTQYF.

The V and J genes are TRBV6-1 and TRBJ1-6; D is possibly TRBD1 (5 bases). V lost 5 bases, J lost 8 bases, and 13 bases lay in between. Germline V CDR1 and CDR2: MNHNS, SASEGT. The CDR3 consists of 14 residues. The CDR3 spells CASSQPGGYSPLHF. In DNA, the CDR3 is TGTGCCAGCAGTCAGCCGGGGGGGTATTCACCCCTCCACTTT.